This record covers a single T cell receptor beta chain. Donors were grouped by their self-reported clinical history. Assay: immunoSEQ multiplex PCR; the TCRdb copy retains only in-frame clones and omits some. The repertoire holds over 200,000 clones, over 85% seen once, with almost 4% in the top ten. This entry is derived from a study of blood T cell repertoires in COVID-19. Background on the study: Whether acute or convalescent, the COVID-19 samples came from the United States, Italy and Spain. Sources were T cells, B-cell-depleted T cells, or PBMCs; the material itself was cDNA or gDNA.

The CDR3 extends over 15 amino acids. The ends lost 5 bases at V and 0 bases at J; junction bases unmatched: 4. CDR1 MNHNY and CDR2 SVGAGI come from the germline V gene (reference sequence). J is TRBJ2-7 and V is TRBV6-6, with TRBD1 matching over 10 bases. The clonotype comes from a woman aged 30 to 39 with acute COVID-19. The source material was PBMCs or T cells enriched from blood (not recorded which). The CDR3 region has the DNA TGTGCCAGCAGTCCGAGGACAGGGGGCTCCTACGAGCAGTACTTC. Protein: CASSPRTGGSYEQYF.